A single sample is the source of the 7 T cell receptor beta chains below, sequenced in a study of T cell clonality in common variable immunodeficiency. Clones were sequenced by immunoSEQ multiplex PCR, and TCRdb holds only the in-frame ones, with some missing. The sample holds 40,000 to 55,000 clones, and no clone turns up only once. The sample comprised peripheral blood mononuclear cells. The source of these receptors is a person between 18 and 70 years old in good health.

This clone was detected ten times or more. A junction boundary mismatches the germline segment, possibly from a read error. The CDR3 extends 3 residues past the end of the read, so its final part is completed from the germline J gene. The chain couples TRBV2 to TRBJ2-3; tentative D call: TRBD2 (7 bases). The CDR3 length is 14 residues. Germline CDR1 and CDR2: SNHLY and FYNNEI. This CDR3 is CASREVGGGDTQYF. The part of the CDR3 DNA that was read is TGTGCCAGCAGAGAAGTAGGGGGAGGGGATACG. Variable domain in full (rest from reference TRBV2 and TRBJ2-3): EPEVTQTPSHQVTQMGQEVILRCVPISNHLYFYWYRQILGQKVEFLVSFYNNEISEKSEIFDDQFSVERPDGSNFTLKIRSTKLEDSAMYFCASREVGGGDTQYFGPGTRLTVL.

This clone was detected ten times or more. The read finishes 3 residues shy of the CDR3 end, and the germline J gene is used to complete it. The chain uses TRBV14 and TRBJ1-3; 9 nucleotides line up with TRBD1. The CDR3 covers 15 residues. The germline V gene encodes CDR1 SGHDN and CDR2 FVKESK. V lost 0 bases, J lost 7 bases, and 4 bases stayed unmatched. The chain's CDR3 is CASSQETGGRNTIYF. Partial CDR3 DNA: TGTGCCAGCAGCCAAGAAACAGGGGGCCGGAACACC.

Many counts were recorded for this clone. The read terminates 3 residues before the CDR3 end, so the remaining end is supplied by the germline J gene. The rearrangement joins TRBV2 to TRBJ1-5; 8 nucleotides line up with TRBD1. Germline assignment: CDR1 SNHLY and CDR2 FYNNEI. The CDR3 totals 14 residues. The junction had 3 bases not matched to a gene; V was cut back by 6 bases and J by 2 bases. The part of the CDR3 DNA that was read is TGTGCCAGCAGACCGGGACAGGGCAATCAGCCC. Translation: CASRPGQGNQP. The full CDR3 protein is CASRPGQGNQPQHF.

There are many counts of this clone. The read comes to an end 3 residues before the CDR3 does, leaving the germline J gene to fill in the end. J is TRBJ2-1 and V is TRBV13, with D tentatively TRBD2 (7 bases). Germline-derived CDR1 and CDR2 are PRHDT and FYEKMQ (reference sequence). The CDR3 totals 13 residues. With 6 bases removed from V and 9 bases from J, the gap between germline ends came to 15 bases. CDR3 bases read: TGTGCCAGCAGTAGGAGGGGGGGAATTGAG. Protein product: CASSRRGGIE. The whole CDR3 is CASSRRGGIEQFF.

This clone was seen many times. The CDR3 end lies 3 residues beyond the end of the read and is filled in from the germline J gene. This chain connects TRBV19 to TRBJ1-3, with D maybe TRBD1 (5 bases). The V and J ends lost 7 bases and 0 bases respectively, with 16 bases between them. Germline V CDR1 and CDR2: LNHDA, SQIVND (reference sequence). The CDR3 consists of 16 residues. The sequenced part of the CDR3 DNA is TGTGCCAGTACGCAGGGCTCGCTTCTCTCTGGAAACACC. It specifies CASTQGSLLSGNT. The complete CDR3 sequence is CASTQGSLLSGNTIYF.

This clone was seen many times. The sequenced fragment ends 3 residues before the CDR3 boundary, so the rest is inferred from the germline J gene. The chain links TRBV19 to TRBJ2-1, with 10 bases matching TRBD2. The length of the CDR3 is 16 residues. With V trimmed by 4 bases and J by 2 bases, 5 bases remained unmatched. Germline assignment: CDR1 LNHDA and CDR2 SQIVND (reference sequence). The CDR3 bases that were read are TGTGCCAGTAGTAACAGACTAGCGGGCGCCTACAATGAG. Residues: CASSNRLAGAYNE. The CDR3 in full is CASSNRLAGAYNEQFF.

This clone was observed at least ten times. The missing CDR3 end, 3 residues past where the read stops, is filled in from the germline J gene. The chain carries TRBV2 and TRBJ2-2; D is unresolved. The CDR3 extends over 16 amino acids. Germline loops: CDR1 SNHLY, CDR2 FYNNEI. V lost 0 bases and J 6 bases, leaving 14 bases between the germline ends. Partial CDR3 DNA: TGTGCCAGCAGTGAAGCCACCGTTTTTGAGGCCGGGGAG. Its protein product is CASSEATVFEAGE. The complete CDR3 protein is CASSEATVFEAGELFF.